These 30 T cell receptor beta chains came from one sample sequenced in a study of blood T cell repertoires in COVID-19. Produced via immunoSEQ multiplex PCR; TCRdb's table is partial and in-frame only. The sample holds about 190,000 clones, 90% seen once. The sequencing input was peripheral blood. Receptors originate from a man aged 50-59 years with acute or convalescent COVID-19.

The V and J genes are TRBV18 and TRBJ2-7, with a tentative D call TRBD2 (5 bases). Per germline, CDR1 KGHSH and CDR2 LQKENI. CDR3 length: 15 residues. Trimming pared 2 bases from V and 5 bases from J, leaving 16 bases between. CDR3: CASSPWRSGSDEQYV. CDR3 DNA sequence: TGTGCCAGCTCACCATGGAGGTCGGGCTCTGACGAGCAGTACGTC.

The rearrangement uses TRBV9 and TRBJ1-2, with no clear D. The CDR3 length is 14 residues. Germline assignment: CDR1 SGDLS and CDR2 YYNGEE. The ends were cut back, 0 bases at V and 0 bases at J, with 6 bases in the middle. The CDR3 DNA reads TGTGCCAGCAGCGTAGATGACACTAACTATGGCTACACCTTC. Its protein product is CASSVDDTNYGYTF.

This clone was observed once. V and J are TRBV5-1 and TRBJ2-1; TRBD2 matches at 8 bases. Per germline, CDR1 SGHRS and CDR2 YFSETQ. V was clipped by 4 bases and J by 6 bases; unmatched bases: 3. This CDR3 is built from 13 residues. This CDR3 reads CASSNGGANEQFF. The CDR3 DNA follows: TGCGCCAGCAGCAACGGGGGGGCCAATGAGCAGTTCTTC.

The chain combines TRBV20-1 with TRBJ1-5; 7 bases match TRBD1. Germline trimming cut 6 bases from V and 6 bases from J; bases unmatched to any gene: 2. There are 11 residues in the CDR3. Germline lookup yields CDR1 DFQATT and CDR2 SNEGSKA (reference sequence). The CDR3 here is CSAGGVQPQHF. CDR3 nucleotide sequence: TGCAGTGCAGGGGGCGTTCAGCCCCAGCATTTT.

The chain recombines TRBV18 with TRBJ1-5; a possible D gene is TRBD1 (5 bases). The CDR3 extends over 17 amino acids. V was pared by 5 bases and J by 2 bases, with 19 bases between. Germline loops: CDR1 KGHSH, CDR2 LQKENI. The CDR3 DNA is TGTGCCAGCTCAACCCTAAGGGAGGGGCACGGCAATCAGCCCCAGCATTTT. Amino acid sequence: CASSTLREGHGNQPQHF. The whole variable domain, filled in from reference TRBV18 and TRBJ1-5, reads NAGVMQNPRHLVRRRGQEARLRCSPMKGHSHVYWYRQLPEEGLKFMVYLQKENIIDESGMPKERFSAEFPKEGPSILRIQQVVRGDSAAYFCASSTLREGHGNQPQHFGDGTRLSIL.

In its sample, this clone was seen a few times. The gene calls are TRBV29-1 and TRBJ1-5; unclear D gene. Germline-derived CDR1 and CDR2 are SQVTM and ANQGSEA. The CDR3 has 13 residues. V lost 1 base and J lost 2, with 6 bases in between. This CDR3 is CSVEVNGNQPQHF. CDR3 sequence (DNA): TGCAGCGTTGAAGTAAATGGCAATCAGCCCCAGCATTTT.

The rearrangement links TRBV11-1 to TRBJ2-5; 10 bases are a match to TRBD2. The CDR3 is 15 residues long. Per the germline V gene, CDR1 is SGHAT and CDR2 is FQDESV (reference sequence). The chain's CDR3 is CASQVSSGSQETQYF. DNA of the CDR3: TGTGCGAGCCAGGTGTCTAGCGGGAGCCAAGAGACCCAGTACTTC.

The gene calls are TRBV28 and TRBJ2-7, with 7 bases lining up with TRBD1. V shed 8 bases and J 7 bases; nucleotides not matched to a gene: 11. Germline V lookup: CDR1 MDHEN, CDR2 SYDVKM. The CDR3 extends over 13 amino acids. The CDR3 coding sequence is TGTGCCAGCGAAAGACAGGGCGGCAGGGAGCAGTACTTC. Its translation is CASERQGGREQYF.

The CDR3 sequence: CASSRYRDLPGELFF. The CDR3 DNA reads TGTGCCAGTAGTAGATACAGGGACCTACCCGGGGAGCTGTTTTTT. The chain is built from TRBV19 and TRBJ2-2; a weak D match, TRBD1 (6 bases). CDR3 length equals 15 residues. Trimming took 4 bases from V and 6 from J, leaving 15 bases between them. The germline gives CDR1 LNHDA, CDR2 SQIVND (reference sequence). Filled out from reference TRBV19 and TRBJ2-2, the complete variable domain reads DGGITQSPKYLFRKEGQNVTLSCEQNLNHDAMYWYRQDPGQGLRLIYYSQIVNDFQKGDIAEGYSVSREKKESFPLTVTSAQKNPTAFYLCASSRYRDLPGELFFGEGSRLTVL.

The chain recombines TRBV27 with TRBJ2-1; weak D call: TRBD2 (6 bases). The V gene lost 2 bases and the J gene lost 6 bases, with 17 bases spanning the gap. Germline loops: CDR1 MNHEY, CDR2 SMNVEV (reference sequence). The CDR3 contains 16 residues. The CDR3 loop is CASSLTSSSGLNEQFF. CDR3 DNA sequence: TGTGCCAGCAGTTTAACCTCGAGTAGCGGCCTCAATGAGCAGTTCTTC.

The chain recombines TRBV27 with TRBJ1-2, with D perhaps matching TRBD1 (6 bases). V was trimmed by 0 bases and J by 5 bases, leaving 10 bases between them. Germline loops: CDR1 MNHEY, CDR2 SMNVEV (reference sequence). The CDR3 runs 14 residues. CDR3 DNA sequence: TGTGCCAGCAGTTTATCATGGGGGCAGTATGGCTACACCTTC. It codes for CASSLSWGQYGYTF.

This chain connects TRBV30 to TRBJ1-3, with D unclear. The CDR3 is 14 residues long. Germline V gives CDR1 GTSNPN, CDR2 SVGIG (reference sequence). Trimming left V 4 bases short and J 0 bases short, with 10 bases between. CDR3 loop: CAWKSPLSGNTIYF. CDR3 sequence (DNA): TGTGCCTGGAAGAGTCCCCTCTCTGGAAACACCATATATTTT. Looking up the rest from reference TRBV30 and TRBJ1-3 gives the full variable domain: SQTIHQWPATLVQPVGSPLSLECTVEGTSNPNLYWYRQAAGRGLQLLFYSVGIGQISSEVPQNLSASRPQDRQFILSSKKLLLSDSGFYLCAWKSPLSGNTIYFGEGSWLTVV.

This chain's CDR3 is CASSVAGATDTQYF. Written as DNA, the CDR3 is TGTGCCAGCAGTGTTGCGGGGGCTACAGATACGCAGTATTTT. The chain carries TRBV25-1 and TRBJ2-3, with a possible D match to TRBD2 (7 bases). The CDR3 extends over 14 amino acids. Germline-derived CDR1 and CDR2 are MGHDK and SYGVNS. The germline V and J ends were trimmed by 4 bases and 3 bases, with 11 bases remaining between them.

This clone showed up just once. The rearrangement joins TRBV25-1 to TRBJ2-5, with 10 nucleotides matching TRBD2. Germline trimming cut 4 bases from V and 4 bases from J; bases unmatched to any gene: 6. Germline CDR1 reads MGHDK; CDR2 reads SYGVNS. The length of the CDR3 is 15 residues. This chain's CDR3 is CASSASGGAGETQYF. The CDR3 bases are TGTGCCAGCAGTGCCAGCGGGGGGGCCGGAGAGACCCAGTACTTC.

The genes are TRBV7-9 and TRBJ2-7; 10 positions agree with TRBD2. This CDR3 is built from 15 residues. The germline CDR1 and CDR2 sequences are SEHNR and FQNEAQ (reference sequence). The ends lost 5 bases at V and 3 bases at J; junction bases unmatched: 7. The CDR3 loop reads CASSTGTSENYEQYF. CDR3 nucleotides: TGTGCCAGCAGCACCGGGACTAGCGAGAACTACGAGCAGTACTTC.

This sequence joins TRBV2 and TRBJ2-1; no clear D gene. CDR1 is SNHLY and CDR2 is FYNNEI in the germline V gene. V dropped 6 bases and J dropped 0 bases, with 12 bases sitting between them. This CDR3 has 15 residues. The CDR3 reads CASSPHLSSYNEQFF. The CDR3 DNA reads as TGTGCCAGCAGCCCTCACCTAAGCTCCTACAATGAGCAGTTCTTC.

The rearrangement links TRBV7-6 to TRBJ2-5; tentative D call: TRBD1 (7 bases). This CDR3 comprises 14 residues. CDR1 is SGHVS and CDR2 is FNYEAQ in the germline V gene. Trimming cost V 4 bases and J 1 base, with 10 bases left between them. CDR3 sequence reads: CASSWRDSQETQYF. The CDR3 nucleotides are TGTGCCAGCAGCTGGCGGGACAGCCAAGAGACCCAGTACTTC.

This sequence joins TRBV10-3 and TRBJ2-1; D unclear. Germline-derived CDR1 and CDR2 are ENHRY and SYGVKD. V was cut by 0 bases and J by 4 bases, with 4 bases left in between. The CDR3 consists of 13 residues. CDR3 residues: CAISESSYNEQFF. The CDR3 DNA reads as TGTGCCATCAGTGAGTCGTCTTACAATGAGCAGTTCTTC.

The J gene is TRBJ1-5, the V gene TRBV2, with D possibly matching TRBD1 (6 bases). V was pared by 7 bases and J by 4 bases, with 23 bases between. Germline V lookup: CDR1 SNHLY, CDR2 FYNNEI. CDR3 length equals 17 residues. The CDR3, as DNA: TGTGCCAGCACCGAACTTCTAGGACAGTTTCGTAATCAGCCCCAGCATTTT. The encoded protein is CASTELLGQFRNQPQHF.

This chain uses TRBV9 with TRBJ2-7; unclear D gene. The CDR3 covers 10 residues. Trimming took 3 bases from V and 8 from J, leaving 6 bases between them. CDR1 is SGDLS and CDR2 is YYNGEE in the germline V gene. Written as DNA, the CDR3 is TGTGCCAGCAGCGGGCAGAAGCAGTACGTC. The encoded protein is CASSGQKQYV.

This chain uses TRBV19 with TRBJ1-4; the match to TRBD1 covers 7 bases. Germline V gene sequence: CDR1 LNHDA, CDR2 SQIVND (reference sequence). This CDR3 has 17 amino acids. The V and J ends lost 7 bases and 0 bases, in that order; junction bases with no gene match: 11. The CDR3 region has the DNA TGTGCCAGTACCCCTCGGGACAGATTTGCAACTAATGAAAAACTGTTTTTT. It yields the protein CASTPRDRFATNEKLFF. Full variable domain (remainder filled in from reference TRBV19 and TRBJ1-4): DGGITQSPKYLFRKEGQNVTLSCEQNLNHDAMYWYRQDPGQGLRLIYYSQIVNDFQKGDIAEGYSVSREKKESFPLTVTSAQKNPTAFYLCASTPRDRFATNEKLFFGSGTQLSVL.

The V call is TRBV6-5, the J call TRBJ2-1; D gene unclear. CDR1 is MNHEY and CDR2 is SVGAGI in the germline V gene. Trimming pared 7 bases from V and 9 bases from J, leaving 16 bases between. The length of the CDR3 is 13 residues. The CDR3 DNA follows: TGTGCCAGCAACTCACTGGAGATTGGTGAGCAGTTCTTC. Amino acids: CASNSLEIGEQFF.

The CDR3 here is CASSSLVAGAGEQFF. DNA of the CDR3: TGTGCCAGCAGCTCCCTAGTAGCGGGAGCGGGGGAGCAGTTCTTC. J is TRBJ2-1 and V is TRBV7-3; TRBD2 matches at 9 bases. This CDR3 is 15 amino acids long. The germline gives CDR1 SGHTA, CDR2 FQGTGA. V dropped 4 bases and J dropped 10; count of bases not matched to a gene: 11. The entire variable domain, with the rest obtained from reference TRBV7-3 and TRBJ2-1, is as follows: GAGVSQTPSNKVTEKGKYVELRCDPISGHTALYWYRQSLGQGPEFLIYFQGTGAADDSGLPNDRFFAVRPEGSVSTLKIQRTERGDSAVYLCASSSLVAGAGEQFFGPGTRLTVL.

The chain combines TRBV7-2 with TRBJ2-3; 9 nucleotides align to TRBD2. CDR1 SGHTA and CDR2 FQGNSA come from the germline V gene. The V and J ends lost 4 bases and 3 bases, in that order; junction bases with no gene match: 2. The CDR3 loop spans 14 amino acids. The CDR3 loop reads CASSSSGITDTQYF. CDR3 coding DNA: TGTGCCAGCAGCTCTAGCGGGATAACAGATACGCAGTATTTT.

The CDR3 nucleotides read TGTGCCAGCACCCCTCCCAGGGGGCAGGGCAATCAGCCCCAGCATTTT. Translation: CASTPPRGQGNQPQHF. The V call is TRBV28, the J call TRBJ1-5; 8 bases map to TRBD1. CDR1 MDHEN and CDR2 SYDVKM come from the germline V gene. The CDR3 consists of 16 residues. With V trimmed by 7 bases and J by 2 bases, 10 bases remained unmatched.

This chain uses TRBV5-1 with TRBJ2-3; a weak D match, TRBD2 (5 bases). V dropped 5 bases and J dropped 4 bases, with 17 bases sitting between them. The CDR3 contains 15 residues. CDR1 SGHRS and CDR2 YFSETQ come from the germline V gene. CDR3 sequence: CASRIEGKVSDTQYF. DNA of the CDR3: TGCGCCAGCAGGATCGAGGGAAAGGTCTCAGATACGCAGTATTTT.

A few counts support this clone. The chain has TRBV5-6 and TRBJ2-5, with unresolved D. The CDR3 spans 11 residues. V lost 4 bases and J 5 bases, leaving 6 bases between the germline ends. Germline V gene sequence: CDR1 SGHDT, CDR2 YYEEEE. CDR3 residues: CASSARETQYF. In nucleotides, the CDR3 is TGTGCCAGCAGCGCTAGGGAGACCCAGTACTTC.

This rearrangement joins TRBV5-1 to TRBJ2-4; D is perhaps TRBD1 (5 bases). This CDR3 contains 17 residues. The V and J ends lost 0 bases and 0 bases respectively, with 13 bases between them. In germline, CDR1 is SGHRS, CDR2 YFSETQ. The CDR3 reads CASSLGGSPVAKNIQYF. The CDR3 DNA reads TGCGCCAGCAGCTTGGGGGGCAGCCCCGTAGCCAAAAACATTCAGTACTTC.

The chain links TRBV6-5 to TRBJ1-2; 8 bases are shared with TRBD1. The V gene end was trimmed by 2 bases and the J gene end by 5 bases; junction bases not matched to a gene: 7. In germline, CDR1 is MNHEY, CDR2 SVGAGI. The CDR3 runs to 15 residues. The DNA for the CDR3 is TGTGCCAGCAGTTACCGCCAAAGACAGGGGTATGGCTACACCTTC. Amino acids: CASSYRQRQGYGYTF.

This chain connects TRBV28 to TRBJ1-5; tentative D call: TRBD1 (6 bases). Germline loops: CDR1 MDHEN, CDR2 SYDVKM. This CDR3 contains 14 residues. V lost 5 bases, J lost 4 bases, and 12 bases lay in between. The CDR3 loop reads CASSETGSNQPQHF. CDR3 nucleotide sequence: TGTGCCAGCAGTGAAACAGGGAGTAATCAGCCCCAGCATTTT.